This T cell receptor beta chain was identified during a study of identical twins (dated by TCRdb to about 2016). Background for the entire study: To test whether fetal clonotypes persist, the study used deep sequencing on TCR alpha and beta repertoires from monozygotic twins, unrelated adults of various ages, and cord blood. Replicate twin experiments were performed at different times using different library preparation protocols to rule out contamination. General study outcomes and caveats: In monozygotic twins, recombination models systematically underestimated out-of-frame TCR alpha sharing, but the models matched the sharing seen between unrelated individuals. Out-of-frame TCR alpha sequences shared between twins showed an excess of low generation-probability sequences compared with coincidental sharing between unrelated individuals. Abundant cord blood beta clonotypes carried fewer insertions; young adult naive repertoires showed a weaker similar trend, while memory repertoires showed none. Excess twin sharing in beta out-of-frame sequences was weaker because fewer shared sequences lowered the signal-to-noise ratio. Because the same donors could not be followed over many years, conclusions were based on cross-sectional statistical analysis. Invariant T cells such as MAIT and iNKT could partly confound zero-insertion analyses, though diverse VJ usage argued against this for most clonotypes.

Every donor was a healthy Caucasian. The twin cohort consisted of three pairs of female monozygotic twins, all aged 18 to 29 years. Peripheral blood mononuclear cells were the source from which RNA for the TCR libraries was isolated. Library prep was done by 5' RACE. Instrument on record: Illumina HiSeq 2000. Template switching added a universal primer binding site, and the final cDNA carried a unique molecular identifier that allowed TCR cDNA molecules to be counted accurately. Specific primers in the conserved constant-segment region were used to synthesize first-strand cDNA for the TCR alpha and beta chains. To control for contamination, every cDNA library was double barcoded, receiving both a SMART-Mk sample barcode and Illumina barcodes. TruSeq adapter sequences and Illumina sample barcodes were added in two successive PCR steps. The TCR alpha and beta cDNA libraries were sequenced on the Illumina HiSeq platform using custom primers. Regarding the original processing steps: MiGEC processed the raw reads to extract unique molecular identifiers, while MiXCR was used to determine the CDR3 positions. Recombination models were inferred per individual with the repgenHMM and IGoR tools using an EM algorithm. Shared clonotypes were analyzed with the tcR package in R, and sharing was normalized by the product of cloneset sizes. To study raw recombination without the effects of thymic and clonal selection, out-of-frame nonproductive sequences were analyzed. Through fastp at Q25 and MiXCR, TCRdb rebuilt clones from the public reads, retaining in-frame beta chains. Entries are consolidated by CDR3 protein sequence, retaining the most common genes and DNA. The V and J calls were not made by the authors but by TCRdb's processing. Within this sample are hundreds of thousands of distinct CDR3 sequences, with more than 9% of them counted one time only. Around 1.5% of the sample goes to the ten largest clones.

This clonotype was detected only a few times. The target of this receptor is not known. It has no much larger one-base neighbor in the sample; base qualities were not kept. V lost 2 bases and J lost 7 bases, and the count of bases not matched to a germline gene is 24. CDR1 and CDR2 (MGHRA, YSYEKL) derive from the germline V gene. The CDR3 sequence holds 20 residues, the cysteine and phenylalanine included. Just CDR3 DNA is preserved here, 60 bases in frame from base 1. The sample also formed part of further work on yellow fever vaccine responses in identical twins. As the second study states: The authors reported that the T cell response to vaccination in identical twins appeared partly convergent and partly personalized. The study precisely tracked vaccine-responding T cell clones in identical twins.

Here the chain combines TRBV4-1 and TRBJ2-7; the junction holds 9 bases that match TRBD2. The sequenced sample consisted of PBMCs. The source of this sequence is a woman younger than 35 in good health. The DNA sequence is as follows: TGCGCCAGCAGCCAAACTCAGCCTACCCCTTTAGCGGGAGCGGAGTGGGAGCAGTACTTC. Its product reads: CASSQTQPTPLAGAEWEQYF.